Below, 31 T cell receptor beta chains from the same sample are listed, as sequenced in a study of T cell responses to AZD1222 COVID-19 vaccine. Assay used: immunoSEQ multiplex PCR; TCRdb lists only in-frame clones, some missing. The sample carries approximately 150,000 clones, about 90% recorded once. Here the sequenced sample was peripheral blood, taken on day 0 of AZD1222 vaccination. All receptors derive from an adult in good health.

This chain connects TRBV15 to TRBJ1-1, with TRBD1 as a possible D gene (5 bases). Trimming removed 8 bases from V and 0 bases from J, with 13 bases in between. Per the germline V gene, CDR1 is LNHNV and CDR2 is YYDKDF (reference sequence). This CDR3 comprises 14 residues. The CDR3 DNA is TGTGCCACCGCGAGACAGCGCATGAACACTGAAGCTTTCTTT. Translated: CATARQRMNTEAFF.

J is TRBJ1-4 and V is TRBV3-1 (or the pseudogene TRBV3-2); the D is unclear. The V end was cut by 0 bases, the J end by 5 bases, with 10 bases between. The CDR3 covers 15 residues. Germline V gene data show CDR1 as LGHDT and CDR2 as YNNKEL (reference sequence). The CDR3 bases are TGTGCCAGCAGCCAAGATGTGCCAGGAAATGAAAAACTGTTTTTT. Translation gives CASSQDVPGNEKLFF.

Only one count was recorded for this clone. CDR3 loop: CASSPAGTGPGELFF. The CDR3 DNA is TGTGCCAGCAGTCCTGCCGGGACAGGGCCCGGGGAGCTGTTTTTT. This sequence joins TRBV28 and TRBJ2-2; TRBD1 matches 9 bases. Germline V gene sequence: CDR1 MDHEN, CDR2 SYDVKM. V gave up 5 bases and J gave up 6 bases; unmatched junction bases: 7. CDR3 length: 15 amino acids.

The gene calls are TRBV6-1 and TRBJ1-3; D uncertain. Deletions cut 3 bases from V and 4 bases from J, with 7 bases between. This CDR3 has 13 residues. The germline V gene has CDR1 MNHNS and CDR2 SASEGT. The CDR3 spells CASSESRGNTIYF. The CDR3 DNA reads TGTGCCAGCAGTGAGTCTAGGGGAAACACCATATATTTT.

This clone has just one count. The chain joins TRBV28 to TRBJ1-1; D call uncertain. There are 13 residues in the CDR3. Trimming removed 5 bases at V and 5 bases at J, with 12 bases between. In germline, CDR1 is MDHEN, CDR2 SYDVKM. The CDR3 loop is CASSTPRETEAFF. Written as DNA, the CDR3 is TGTGCCAGCAGTACGCCGAGGGAGACTGAAGCTTTCTTT. Using reference TRBV28 and TRBJ1-1 for the parts outside the CDR3, the full variable domain is DVKVTQSSRYLVKRTGEKVFLECVQDMDHENMFWYRQDPGLGLRLIYFSYDVKMKEKGDIPEGYSVSREKKERFSLILESASTNQTSMYLCASSTPRETEAFFGQGTRLTVV.

The chain combines TRBV5-4 with TRBJ2-1, with D possibly matching TRBD2 (6 bases). The V gene's germline CDR1 is SGHNT and CDR2 YYREEE (reference sequence). The CDR3 sequence is 16 residues long. The ends were cut back, 4 bases at V and 2 bases at J, with 16 bases in the middle. The CDR3 spells CASSPTGGDAYNEQFF. In DNA, the CDR3 is TGTGCCAGCAGCCCTACGGGCGGGGATGCCTACAATGAGCAGTTCTTC.

The V and J genes are TRBV6-2 or TRBV6-3 and TRBJ2-7; TRBD2 agrees at 9 bases. The ends lost 5 bases at V and 1 base at J; junction bases unmatched: 15. The CDR3 has 18 amino acids. Germline V gene sequence: CDR1 MNHEY, CDR2 SVGEGT. The CDR3 DNA reads TGTGCCAGCAGTCGCCTGACTAGCGGAAGCCTCTTATCCTACGAGCAGTACTTC. It encodes CASSRLTSGSLLSYEQYF.

J is TRBJ2-2 and V is TRBV6-4; 8 bases are a match to TRBD1. V lost 8 bases and J lost 1; bases outside the gene matches: 0. The CDR3 length is 13 residues. Germline V CDR1 and CDR2: MRHNA, SNTAGT. CDR3 protein: CASGQGNTGELFF. CDR3 coding DNA: TGTGCCAGCGGACAGGGGAACACCGGGGAGCTGTTTTTT.

The chain couples TRBV3-1 (or the pseudogene TRBV3-2) to TRBJ1-4; TRBD1 agrees at 7 bases. With 0 bases clipped from V and 0 bases from J, the junction kept 7 bases outside the gene matches. The CDR3 sequence is 18 residues long. Germline CDR1 LGHDT, CDR2 YNNKEL (reference sequence). The DNA of the CDR3 is TGTGCCAGCAGCCAAGATTTTGGGACAGCTGCAACTAATGAAAAACTGTTTTTT. It is translated as CASSQDFGTAATNEKLFF.

The CDR3 here is CASSLGIGGTAFTYEQYF. CDR3 bases: TGCGCCAGCAGCTTGGGCATAGGCGGGACAGCTTTCACCTACGAGCAGTACTTC. The chain is built from TRBV5-1 and TRBJ2-7; D is possibly TRBD1 (7 bases). Trimming pared 0 bases from V and 2 bases from J, leaving 21 bases between. The CDR3 loop spans 18 amino acids. The germline V gene has CDR1 SGHRS and CDR2 YFSETQ.

The chain carries TRBV5-5 and TRBJ2-2, with TRBD2 as a possible D gene (5 bases). In germline, CDR1 is SGHKS, CDR2 YYEKEE (reference sequence). The CDR3 has 15 residues. V lost 0 bases and J 4 bases, leaving 10 bases between the germline ends. The CDR3 region has the DNA TGTGCCAGCAGCTTGGACCCGGGGAGCACCGGGGAGCTGTTTTTT. It encodes CASSLDPGSTGELFF. The entire variable domain, with the rest obtained from reference TRBV5-5 and TRBJ2-2, is as follows: DAGVTQSPTHLIKTRGQQVTLRCSPISGHKSVSWYQQVLGQGPQFIFQYYEKEERGRGNFPDRFSARQFPNYSSELNVNALLLGDSALYLCASSLDPGSTGELFFGEGSRLTVL.

The V call is TRBV27, the J call TRBJ2-7, with 9 nucleotides matching TRBD1. V was clipped by 6 bases and J by 6 bases; unmatched bases: 6. Germline values: CDR1 MNHEY, CDR2 SMNVEV (reference sequence). There are 13 residues in the CDR3. CDR3 loop: CASRGTGRSEQYF. The CDR3 nucleotides read TGTGCCAGCAGGGGGACAGGGCGGAGCGAGCAGTACTTC.

This chain uses TRBV6-5 with TRBJ1-1, with a possible D match to TRBD1 (5 bases). The CDR3 loop spans 15 amino acids. Trimming pared 6 bases from V and 2 bases from J, leaving 16 bases between. Germline V lookup: CDR1 MNHEY, CDR2 SVGAGI. The CDR3 region has the DNA TGTGCCAGCAGCCACGGGGCATTCTTAAACACTGAAGCTTTCTTT. As protein: CASSHGAFLNTEAFF.

CDR3: CASWADTQYF. CDR3 in DNA: TGTGCCAGTTGGGCAGATACGCAGTATTTT. The V gene is TRBV7-9, the J gene TRBJ2-3; D is uncertain. Between the trimmed V and J ends, which lost 9 bases and 4 bases, there was a span of 5 bases. Germline lookup yields CDR1 SEHNR and CDR2 FQNEAQ (reference sequence). The CDR3 runs 10 residues.

Only one count was recorded for this clone. This chain uses TRBV5-6 with TRBJ2-5; D unclear. The CDR3 length is 15 residues. The V and J ends lost 3 bases and 6 bases respectively, with 18 bases between them. Per germline, CDR1 SGHDT and CDR2 YYEEEE. The CDR3 spells CASSSGPGLVKTQYF. The DNA for the CDR3 is TGTGCCAGCAGCTCCGGACCCGGGTTAGTTAAGACCCAGTACTTC.

V gene TRBV4-1 combines with J gene TRBJ1-2; possible D gene TRBD1, 6 bases. V was pared by 1 base and J by 4 bases, with 10 bases between. The CDR3 is made up of 14 amino acids. CDR1 is MGHRA and CDR2 is YSYEKL in the germline V gene. CDR3 coding DNA: TGCGCCAGCAGCCAAGTAGGGACACCCTATGGCTACACCTTC. This translates into CASSQVGTPYGYTF.

The chain carries TRBV28 and TRBJ1-2; D not resolved. CDR3 length: 13 residues. V was clipped by 1 base and J by 7 bases, with 10 bases between them. Germline V gene sequence: CDR1 MDHEN, CDR2 SYDVKM. The CDR3, as DNA: TGTGCCAGCAGTTTATCGGGTCAGCGTGGCTACACCTTC. It is translated as CASSLSGQRGYTF.

This chain connects TRBV29-1 to TRBJ1-1; no definite D call. V lost 5 bases and J lost 2, with 6 bases in between. CDR3 length equals 11 residues. The germline CDR1 and CDR2 sequences are SQVTM and ANQGSEA. Here the CDR3 DNA reads TGCAGCGTTTCGAGAAACACTGAAGCTTTCTTT. It is translated as CSVSRNTEAFF.

The chain joins TRBV6-5 to TRBJ1-2; tentatively, D is TRBD1 (5 bases). This CDR3 region has 14 residues. Germline-derived CDR1 and CDR2 are MNHEY and SVGAGI. V shed 7 bases and J shed 8 bases, with 20 bases lying between them. This CDR3 reads CASTLNMQGGGYTF. The CDR3 DNA follows: TGTGCCAGCACTTTGAACATGCAGGGCGGCGGCTACACCTTC.

The chain joins TRBV9 to TRBJ1-4; possible D gene TRBD1, 5 bases. From germline, CDR1 is SGDLS and CDR2 YYNGEE. The germline V and J ends were trimmed by 4 bases and 8 bases, with 18 bases remaining between them. The CDR3 totals 15 residues. CDR3 sequence (DNA): TGTGCCAGCAGCCCCACCGACAGAATGGGGGAAAAACTGTTTTTT. Its protein product is CASSPTDRMGEKLFF.

The chain is built from TRBV24-1 and TRBJ2-2; no firm D call. V dropped 5 bases and J dropped 8 bases, with 8 bases sitting between them. The CDR3 has 12 amino acids. Germline V gene data show CDR1 as KGHDR and CDR2 as SFDVKD. CDR3 sequence reads: CATSVDPGELFF. For the CDR3, the DNA is TGTGCCACCAGTGTGGATCCGGGGGAGCTGTTTTTT.

The J gene is TRBJ1-2, the V gene TRBV5-1, with D maybe TRBD1 (6 bases). Trimming removed 2 bases at V and 2 bases at J, with 10 bases between. CDR3 length: 14 residues. The V gene's germline CDR1 is SGHRS and CDR2 YFSETQ. CDR3 in amino acids: CASSLDRTNYGYTF. In DNA form, the CDR3 reads TGCGCCAGCAGCTTAGACAGGACGAACTATGGCTACACCTTC.

The CDR3 protein is CASSLGQGATETQYF. The CDR3 DNA is TGCGCCAGCAGCTTGGGACAGGGGGCAACAGAGACCCAGTACTTC. The chain links TRBV5-1 to TRBJ2-5; 10 nucleotides agree with TRBD1. The CDR3 extends over 15 amino acids. Germline assignment: CDR1 SGHRS and CDR2 YFSETQ. V shed 0 bases and J 4 bases; nucleotides not matched to a gene: 3. The variable domain in full, completed from reference TRBV5-1 and TRBJ2-5, reads KAGVTQTPRYLIKTRGQQVTLSCSPISGHRSVSWYQQTPGQGLQFLFEYFSETQRNKGNFPGRFSGRQFSNSRSEMNVSTLELGDSALYLCASSLGQGATETQYFGPGTRLLVL.

This rearrangement joins TRBV29-1 to TRBJ2-1; D is possibly TRBD2 (6 bases). Per germline, CDR1 SQVTM and CDR2 ANQGSEA. The CDR3 extends over 14 amino acids. With 4 bases removed from V and 12 bases from J, the gap between germline ends came to 22 bases. As DNA, the CDR3 is TGCAGCGTTGGGGGGACTCGACGACATGGTCCGCAGTTCTTC. Its protein is CSVGGTRRHGPQFF.

The CDR3 DNA reads as TGTGCCAGCAGCTTTTCCGGTTTTTCGAACACTGAAGCTTTCTTT. It translates to CASSFSGFSNTEAFF. V usage is TRBV7-8 and J usage is TRBJ1-1; D call uncertain. Germline assignment: CDR1 SGHVS and CDR2 FQNEAQ. The V and J ends lost 3 bases and 1 base respectively, with 12 bases between them. CDR3 length: 15 amino acids.

This clone was found once. The rearrangement joins TRBV6-5 to TRBJ2-7; possible D gene TRBD1, 5 bases. V was clipped by 6 bases and J by 2 bases, with 11 bases between them. CDR3 length: 13 residues. The germline gives CDR1 MNHEY, CDR2 SVGAGI. The DNA of the CDR3 is TGTGCCAGCAGGACGGACATGACCTACGAGCAGTACTTC. Residues: CASRTDMTYEQYF.

V usage is TRBV9 and J usage is TRBJ1-2; D unclear. The CDR3 extends over 14 amino acids. The germline gives CDR1 SGDLS, CDR2 YYNGEE. The V and J ends lost 0 bases and 3 bases respectively, with 9 bases between them. CDR3 coding DNA: TGTGCCAGCAGCGTAGGTGGGGTTGACTATGGCTACACCTTC. It translates to CASSVGGVDYGYTF.

This chain links TRBV9 with TRBJ1-3; D is undetermined. Germline CDR1 reads SGDLS; CDR2 reads YYNGEE. The CDR3 runs to 14 residues. The V end was cut by 5 bases, the J end by 1 base, with 10 bases between. CDR3 sequence (DNA): TGTGCCAGCAGTGTCGGTTGGTCTGGAAACACCATATATTTT. This encodes CASSVGWSGNTIYF.

The CDR3 bases are TGTGCCAGCAGCTTCGGGACCGACAGAGGCTACACCTTC. This encodes CASSFGTDRGYTF. This chain links TRBV7-9 with TRBJ1-2; D possibly corresponds to TRBD1 (5 bases). The CDR3 is made up of 13 amino acids. The germline CDR1 and CDR2 sequences are SEHNR and FQNEAQ (reference sequence). V lost 3 bases, J lost 8 bases, and 13 bases lay in between.

V and J are TRBV6-5 and TRBJ2-7, with D perhaps matching TRBD1 or TRBD2 (5 bases each). The germline gives CDR1 MNHEY, CDR2 SVGAGI. This CDR3 contains 14 residues. Trimming removed 2 bases at V and 3 bases at J, with 11 bases between. CDR3 bases: TGTGCCAGCAGTTACACCCGGGGCTTCTACGAGCAGTACTTC. Amino acid sequence: CASSYTRGFYEQYF.

This clone showed up just once. CDR3 amino acids: CASSQGPNRATNEKLFF. In nucleotides, the CDR3 is TGCGCCAGCAGCCAAGGTCCCAACAGAGCAACTAATGAAAAACTGTTTTTT. The rearrangement uses TRBV4-1 and TRBJ1-4; no firm D call. There are 17 residues in the CDR3. The V end was cut by 1 base, the J end by 0 bases, with 12 bases between. Germline V gene sequence: CDR1 MGHRA, CDR2 YSYEKL.